What follows are 7 T cell receptor beta chains derived from one specimen sequenced in a study of T cell responses to AZD1222 COVID-19 vaccine. Method: immunoSEQ multiplex PCR; TCRdb's copy keeps in-frame clones and lacks some. The data hold about 99,000 clones, with roughly 86% observed a single time. The sample was peripheral blood, taken 28 days after the second dose of the MenACWY control vaccine. Receptor source: an adult who received the MenACWY meningococcal vaccine as a control.

This chain joins TRBV27 and TRBJ1-2; D gene ambiguous. V dropped 2 bases and J dropped 7 bases, with 8 bases sitting between them. This CDR3 comprises 12 residues. The germline gives CDR1 MNHEY, CDR2 SMNVEV (reference sequence). The CDR3 bases are TGTGCCAGCAGTTTAACCGGGTTTGGCTACACCTTC. Protein: CASSLTGFGYTF.

The rearrangement uses TRBV4-3 and TRBJ1-6; 8 positions match TRBD1. The CDR3 covers 15 residues. In germline, CDR1 is LGHNA, CDR2 YSLEER. Trimming at V came to 1 base and at J to 7 bases, leaving 3 bases not matched to a gene. Here the CDR3 reads CASSQAPGGNSPLHF. In DNA, the CDR3 is TGCGCCAGCAGCCAAGCTCCAGGGGGCAATTCACCCCTCCACTTT.

The V and J genes are TRBV19 and TRBJ2-3, with TRBD2 identical over 9 bases. Germline V gene lookup returns CDR1 LNHDA and CDR2 SQIVND (reference sequence). With V trimmed by 7 bases and J by 4 bases, 12 bases remained unmatched. The CDR3 is made up of 16 amino acids. The CDR3 spells CASTLTPGLASDTQYF. Here the CDR3 DNA reads TGTGCCAGTACCCTTACACCCGGACTAGCGTCAGATACGCAGTATTTT. The variable domain in full, with the rest retrieved from reference TRBV19 and TRBJ2-3, is DGGITQSPKYLFRKEGQNVTLSCEQNLNHDAMYWYRQDPGQGLRLIYYSQIVNDFQKGDIAEGYSVSREKKESFPLTVTSAQKNPTAFYLCASTLTPGLASDTQYFGPGTRLTVL.

The CDR3 region has the DNA TGTGCCAGCAGCCCGACGGGGTGGAAGGGAAACACCATATATTTT. Its protein is CASSPTGWKGNTIYF. The chain joins TRBV7-9 to TRBJ1-3; no firm D call. The CDR3 consists of 15 residues. V was clipped by 5 bases and J by 4 bases, with 15 bases between them. Looked up from germline, CDR1 is SEHNR and CDR2 is FQNEAQ (reference sequence).

The chain joins TRBV30 to TRBJ1-2; D ambiguous. There are 13 residues in the CDR3. With 5 bases removed from V and 6 bases from J, the gap between germline ends came to 16 bases. Germline values: CDR1 GTSNPN, CDR2 SVGIG (reference sequence). CDR3 in amino acids: CAWLLARSHGYTF. CDR3 nucleotide sequence: TGTGCCTGGTTACTGGCTAGGTCGCATGGCTACACCTTC.

This clone was recorded only once. V gene TRBV5-8 combines with J gene TRBJ1-2, with no clear D. This CDR3 contains 12 residues. Trimming stripped 2 bases from V and 8 bases from J, with 10 bases between. Germline CDR1 is SGHTS and CDR2 is YDEGEE. This chain's CDR3 is CASSLVWQGYTF. The CDR3 DNA is TGTGCCAGCAGCTTAGTTTGGCAGGGCTACACCTTC.

The rearrangement uses TRBV19 and TRBJ1-5; D not certain. This CDR3 spans 13 amino acids. CDR1 is LNHDA, CDR2 SQIVND, per germline (reference sequence). V was pared by 7 bases and J by 4 bases, with 11 bases between. Here the CDR3 reads CASKFLGNQPQHF. The CDR3 region has the DNA TGTGCCAGTAAGTTTCTGGGTAATCAGCCCCAGCATTTT.